Given below is one T cell receptor beta chain in context. The antigen is not known. The data belong to a study of cytomegalovirus exposure and HLA in healthy donors. Study results and limitations: Compared with the approximately 700-donor mean, an Asian-associated ancestry cluster reportedly had fewer N-insertions, according to a later analysis. An analysis that was carried out later associated some 17,000 TCR beta sequences with HLA alleles at 0.05 false discovery rate. Researchers reported that three CMV-associated chains were confirmed in vitro as CMV antigen-specific.

Germline V gene sequence: CDR1 LNHDA, CDR2 SQIVND (reference sequence). The CDR3 runs to 17 residues. Germline trimming cut 1 base from V and 0 bases from J; bases unmatched to any gene: 6. 60 Vbeta and 13 Jbeta primers were used in PCR. Authors' data handling: In a later analysis, some 80 million unique TCR beta chains included roughly 11 million shared by two or more donors. Sequenced by immunoSEQ multiplex PCR; TCRdb stores in-frame clones only, minus some. For V, J and clone size, that table is used; D and trimming come from the DNA. Among approximately 220,000 clones listed, about 83% were seen once.

The chain combines TRBV19 with TRBJ2-7, with TRBD2 matching 10 bases. Sequencing was done on a sample of PBMCs. The sequence was obtained from a man aged 40-50 years in good health and CMV-seronegative. DNA of the CDR3: TGTGCCAGTAGTATAGTTACTAGCGGGATTGCCTCCTACGAGCAGTACTTC. Translated, it gives CASSIVTSGIASYEQYF.